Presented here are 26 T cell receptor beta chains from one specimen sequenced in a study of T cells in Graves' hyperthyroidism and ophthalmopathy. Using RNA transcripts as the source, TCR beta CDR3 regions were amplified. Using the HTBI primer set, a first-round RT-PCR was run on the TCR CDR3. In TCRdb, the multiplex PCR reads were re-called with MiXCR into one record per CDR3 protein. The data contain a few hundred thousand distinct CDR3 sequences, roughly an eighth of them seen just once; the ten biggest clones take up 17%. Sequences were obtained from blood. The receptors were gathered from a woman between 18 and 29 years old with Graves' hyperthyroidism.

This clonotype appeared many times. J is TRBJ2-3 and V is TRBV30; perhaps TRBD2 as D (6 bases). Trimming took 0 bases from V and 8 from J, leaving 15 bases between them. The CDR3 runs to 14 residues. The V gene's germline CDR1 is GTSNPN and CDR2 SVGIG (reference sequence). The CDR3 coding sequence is TGTGCCTGGAGTGTGTCGGGGAGGACGGGTACGCAGTATTTT. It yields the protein CAWSVSGRTGTQYF.

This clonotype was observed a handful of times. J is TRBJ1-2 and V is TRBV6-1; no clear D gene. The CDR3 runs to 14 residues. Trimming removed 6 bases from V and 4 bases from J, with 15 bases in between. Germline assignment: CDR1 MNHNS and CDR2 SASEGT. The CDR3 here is CASRTLLQSYGYTF. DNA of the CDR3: TGTGCCAGCAGAACCCTGTTACAGAGCTATGGCTACACCTTC.

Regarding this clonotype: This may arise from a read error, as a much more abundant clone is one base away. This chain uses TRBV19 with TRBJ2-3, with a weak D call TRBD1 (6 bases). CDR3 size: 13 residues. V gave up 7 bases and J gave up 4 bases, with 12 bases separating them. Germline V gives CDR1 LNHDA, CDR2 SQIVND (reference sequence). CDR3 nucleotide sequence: TGTGCCAGTAATTCTGGGGGCGCAGATACGCAGTATTTT. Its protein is CASNSGGADTQYF.

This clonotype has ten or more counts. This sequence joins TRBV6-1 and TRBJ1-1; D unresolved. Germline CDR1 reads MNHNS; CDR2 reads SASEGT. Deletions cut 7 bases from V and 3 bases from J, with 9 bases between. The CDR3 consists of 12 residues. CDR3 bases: TGTGCCAGCAATGAGTTTCACACTGAAGCTTTCTTT. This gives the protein CASNEFHTEAFF.

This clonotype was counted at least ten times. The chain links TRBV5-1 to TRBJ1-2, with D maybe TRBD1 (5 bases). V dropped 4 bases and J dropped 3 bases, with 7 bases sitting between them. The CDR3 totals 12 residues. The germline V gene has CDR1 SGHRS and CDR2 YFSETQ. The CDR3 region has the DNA TGCGCCAGCAGCACGACAGACTATGGCTACACCTTC. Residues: CASSTTDYGYTF.

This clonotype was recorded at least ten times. Written as DNA, the CDR3 is TGTGCCAGCAGTCGCCCGGGACAGGGGGGAGGTGAGCAGTTCTTC. It is translated as CASSRPGQGGGEQFF. The rearrangement joins TRBV12-3 or TRBV12-4 to TRBJ2-1; TRBD1 matches 11 bases. The junction had 9 bases not matched to a gene; V was cut back by 5 bases and J by 9 bases. The CDR3 spans 15 residues.

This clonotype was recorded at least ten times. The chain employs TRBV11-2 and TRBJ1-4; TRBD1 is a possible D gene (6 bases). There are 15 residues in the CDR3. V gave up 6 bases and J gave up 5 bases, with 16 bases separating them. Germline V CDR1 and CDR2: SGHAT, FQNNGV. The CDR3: CASSLTGNANEKLFF. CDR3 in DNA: TGTGCCAGCAGTTTGACAGGAAACGCGAATGAAAAACTGTTTTTT.

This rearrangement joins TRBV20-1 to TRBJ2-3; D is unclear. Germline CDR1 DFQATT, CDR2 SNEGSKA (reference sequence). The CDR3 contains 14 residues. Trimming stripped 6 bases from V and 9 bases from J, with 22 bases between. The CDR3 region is CSAVSSESAVTQYF. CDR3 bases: TGCAGTGCCGTGTCGTCTGAAAGTGCCGTGACGCAGTATTTT.

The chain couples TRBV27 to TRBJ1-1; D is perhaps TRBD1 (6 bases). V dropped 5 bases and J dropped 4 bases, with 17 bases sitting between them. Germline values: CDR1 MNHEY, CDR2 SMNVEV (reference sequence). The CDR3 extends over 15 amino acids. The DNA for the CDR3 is TGTGCCAGCAGTCTATTACAGGGTAGGAGCACTGAAGCTTTCTTT. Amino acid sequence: CASSLLQGRSTEAFF.

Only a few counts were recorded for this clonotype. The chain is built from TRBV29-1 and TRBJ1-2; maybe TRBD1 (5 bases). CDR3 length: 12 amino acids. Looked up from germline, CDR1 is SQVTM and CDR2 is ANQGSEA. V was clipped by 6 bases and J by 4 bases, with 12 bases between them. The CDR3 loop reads CSVETEVYGYTF. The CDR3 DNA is TGCAGCGTGGAGACAGAAGTCTATGGCTACACCTTC.

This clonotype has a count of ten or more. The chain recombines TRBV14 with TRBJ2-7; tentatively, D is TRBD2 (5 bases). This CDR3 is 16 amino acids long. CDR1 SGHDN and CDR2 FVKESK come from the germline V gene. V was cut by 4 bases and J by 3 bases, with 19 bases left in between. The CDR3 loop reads CASSPRPTRGHYEQYF. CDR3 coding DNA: TGTGCCAGCAGCCCGAGACCTACCCGGGGTCACTACGAGCAGTACTTC.

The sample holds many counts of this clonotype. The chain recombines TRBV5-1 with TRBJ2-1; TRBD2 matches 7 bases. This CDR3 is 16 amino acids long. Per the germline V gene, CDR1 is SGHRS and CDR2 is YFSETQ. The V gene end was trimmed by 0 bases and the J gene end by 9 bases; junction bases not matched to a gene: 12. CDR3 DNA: TGCGCCAGCAGCTTGGCGTCCGGGCGGGAGAGGGTTGAGCAGTTCTTC. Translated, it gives CASSLASGRERVEQFF.

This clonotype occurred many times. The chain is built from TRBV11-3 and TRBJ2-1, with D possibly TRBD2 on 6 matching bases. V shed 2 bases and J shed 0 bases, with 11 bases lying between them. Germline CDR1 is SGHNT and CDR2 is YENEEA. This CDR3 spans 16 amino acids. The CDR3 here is CASSLFSGSSYNEQFF. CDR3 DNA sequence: TGTGCCAGCAGCTTATTTAGCGGTAGCTCCTACAATGAGCAGTTCTTC.

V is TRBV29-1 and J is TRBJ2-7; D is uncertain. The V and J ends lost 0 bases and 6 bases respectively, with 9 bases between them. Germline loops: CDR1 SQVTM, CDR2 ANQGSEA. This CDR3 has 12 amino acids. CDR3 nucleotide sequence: TGCAGCGTTGAAGACGGTTCGGCCGAGCAGTACGTC. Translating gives CSVEDGSAEQYV.

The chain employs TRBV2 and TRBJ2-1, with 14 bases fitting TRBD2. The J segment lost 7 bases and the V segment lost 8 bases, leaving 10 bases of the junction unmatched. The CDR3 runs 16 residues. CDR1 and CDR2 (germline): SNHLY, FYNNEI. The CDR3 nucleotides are TGTGCCAGCGGGGCCTCGGGACTAGCGGGAGTAAATGAGCAGTTCTTC. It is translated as CASGASGLAGVNEQFF.

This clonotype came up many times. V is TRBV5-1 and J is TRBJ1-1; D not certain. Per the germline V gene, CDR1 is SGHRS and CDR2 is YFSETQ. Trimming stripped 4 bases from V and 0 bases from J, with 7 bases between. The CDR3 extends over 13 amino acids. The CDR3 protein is CASSGWLNTEAFF. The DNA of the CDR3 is TGCGCCAGCAGCGGATGGTTGAACACTGAAGCTTTCTTT.

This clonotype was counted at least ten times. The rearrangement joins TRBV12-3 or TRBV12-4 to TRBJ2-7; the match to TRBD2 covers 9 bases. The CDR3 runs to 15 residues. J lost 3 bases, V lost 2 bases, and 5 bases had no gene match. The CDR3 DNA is TGTGCCAGCAGTTTACTAGCGGGGCTAAACTACGAGCAGTACTTC. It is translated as CASSLLAGLNYEQYF.

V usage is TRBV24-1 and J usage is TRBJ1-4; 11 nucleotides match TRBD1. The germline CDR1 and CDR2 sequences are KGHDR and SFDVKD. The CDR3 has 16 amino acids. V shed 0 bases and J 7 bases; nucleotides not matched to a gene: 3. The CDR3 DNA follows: TGTGCCACCAGTGATTTGGGACAGGGGGCATGTGAAAAACTGTTTTTT. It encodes CATSDLGQGACEKLFF.

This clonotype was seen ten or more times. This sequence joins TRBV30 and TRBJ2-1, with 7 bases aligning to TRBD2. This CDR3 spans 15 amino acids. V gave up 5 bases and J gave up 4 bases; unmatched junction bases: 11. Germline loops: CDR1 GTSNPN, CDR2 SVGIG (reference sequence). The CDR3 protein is CAWGNGGRIYNEQFF. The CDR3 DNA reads TGTGCCTGGGGGAACGGCGGGAGAATTTACAATGAGCAGTTCTTC.

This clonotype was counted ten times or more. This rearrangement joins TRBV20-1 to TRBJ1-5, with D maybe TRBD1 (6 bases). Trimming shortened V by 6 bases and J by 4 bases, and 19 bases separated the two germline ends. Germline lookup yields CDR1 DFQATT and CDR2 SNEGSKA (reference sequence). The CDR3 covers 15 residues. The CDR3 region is CSAQLPGGHNQPQHF. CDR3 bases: TGCAGTGCCCAATTACCGGGGGGGCATAATCAGCCCCAGCATTTT.

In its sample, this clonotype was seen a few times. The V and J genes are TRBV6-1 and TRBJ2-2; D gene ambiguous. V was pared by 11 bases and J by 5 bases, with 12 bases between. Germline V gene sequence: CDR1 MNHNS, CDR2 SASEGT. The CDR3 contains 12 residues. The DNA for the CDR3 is TGTGCCGGAAAACCTATAACCGGGGAGCTGTTTTTT. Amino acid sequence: CAGKPITGELFF.

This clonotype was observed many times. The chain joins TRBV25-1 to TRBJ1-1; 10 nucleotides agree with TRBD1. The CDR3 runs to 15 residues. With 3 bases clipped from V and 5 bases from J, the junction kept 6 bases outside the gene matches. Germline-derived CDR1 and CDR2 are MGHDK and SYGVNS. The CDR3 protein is CASSDPGQGKTEAFF. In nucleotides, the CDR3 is TGTGCCAGCAGTGATCCGGGACAGGGGAAAACTGAAGCTTTCTTT.

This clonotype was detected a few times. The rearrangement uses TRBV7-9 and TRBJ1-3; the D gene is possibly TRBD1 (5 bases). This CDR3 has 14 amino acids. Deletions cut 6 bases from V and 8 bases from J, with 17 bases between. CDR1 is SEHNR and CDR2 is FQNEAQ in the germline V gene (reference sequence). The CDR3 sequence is CASRTGGGRHTIYF. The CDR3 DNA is TGTGCCAGCAGGACCGGGGGAGGGAGGCACACCATATATTTT.

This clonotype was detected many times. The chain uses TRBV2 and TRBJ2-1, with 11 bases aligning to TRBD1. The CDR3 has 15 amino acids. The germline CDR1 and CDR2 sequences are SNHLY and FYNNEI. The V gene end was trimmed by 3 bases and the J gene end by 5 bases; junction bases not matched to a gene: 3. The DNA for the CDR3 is TGTGCCAGCAGTGAGCGGGACAGGGGGGACAATGAGCAGTTCTTC. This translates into CASSERDRGDNEQFF. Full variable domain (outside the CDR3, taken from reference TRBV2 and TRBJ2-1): EPEVTQTPSHQVTQMGQEVILRCVPISNHLYFYWYRQILGQKVEFLVSFYNNEISEKSEIFDDQFSVERPDGSNFTLKIRSTKLEDSAMYFCASSERDRGDNEQFFGPGTRLTVL.

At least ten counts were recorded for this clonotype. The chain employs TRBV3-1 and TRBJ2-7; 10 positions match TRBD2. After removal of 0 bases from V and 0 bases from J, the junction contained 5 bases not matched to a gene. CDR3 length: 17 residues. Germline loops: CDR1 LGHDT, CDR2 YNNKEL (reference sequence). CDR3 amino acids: CASSQDPPSGSSYEQYF. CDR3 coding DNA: TGTGCCAGCAGCCAAGATCCCCCTAGCGGGAGCTCCTACGAGCAGTACTTC.

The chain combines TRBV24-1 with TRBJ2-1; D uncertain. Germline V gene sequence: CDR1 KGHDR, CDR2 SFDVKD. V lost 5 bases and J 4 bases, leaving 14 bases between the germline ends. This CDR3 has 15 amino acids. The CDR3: CATSAPSLGYNEQFF. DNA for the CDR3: TGTGCCACCAGTGCCCCAAGCCTGGGGTACAATGAGCAGTTCTTC.